These 3 T cell receptor beta chains were sequenced from one sample in a study of PD-1 blockade in mismatch repair-deficient tumors. Method: immunoSEQ multiplex PCR; TCRdb's copy keeps in-frame clones and lacks some. The sample shows tens of thousands of clones, less than 90% of them seen only once. The source material was PBMCs, sampled roughly 6 weeks after starting pembrolizumab. The receptors come from an adult with mismatch repair-deficient cancer.

The chain has TRBV11-1 and TRBJ2-1; maybe TRBD2 (6 bases). The germline V gene encodes CDR1 SGHAT and CDR2 FQDESV (reference sequence). The CDR3 is 16 amino acids. The V gene lost 2 bases and the J gene lost 0 bases, with 11 bases spanning the gap. The CDR3 coding sequence is TGTGCCAGCAGCTTATCGGGACTTTTCTCCTACAATGAGCAGTTCTTC. The encoded protein is CASSLSGLFSYNEQFF. Together with reference TRBV11-1 and TRBJ2-1, the CDR3 gives the full variable domain: EAEVAQSPRYKITEKSQAVAFWCDPISGHATLYWYRQILGQGPELLVQFQDESVVDDSQLPKDRFSAERLKGVDSTLKIQPAELGDSAMYLCASSLSGLFSYNEQFFGPGTRLTVL.

V gene TRBV5-8 combines with J gene TRBJ2-3; 14 positions agree with TRBD2. Germline V gene sequence: CDR1 SGHTS, CDR2 YDEGEE. The CDR3 has 16 amino acids. Trimming at V came to 4 bases and at J to 4 bases, leaving 5 bases not matched to a gene. The DNA of the CDR3 is TGTGCCAGCAGCGTGGGGACTAGCGGGAGCGCAGATACGCAGTATTTT. It translates to CASSVGTSGSADTQYF.

The genes are TRBV5-1 and TRBJ2-7; TRBD1 aligns across 10 bases. This CDR3 comprises 15 residues. Germline assignment: CDR1 SGHRS and CDR2 YFSETQ. V was clipped by 0 bases and J by 4 bases; unmatched bases: 4. CDR3 in DNA: TGCGCCAGCAGCTTGGTGGGGACAGGGGCGTACGAGCAGTACTTC. Its translation is CASSLVGTGAYEQYF.